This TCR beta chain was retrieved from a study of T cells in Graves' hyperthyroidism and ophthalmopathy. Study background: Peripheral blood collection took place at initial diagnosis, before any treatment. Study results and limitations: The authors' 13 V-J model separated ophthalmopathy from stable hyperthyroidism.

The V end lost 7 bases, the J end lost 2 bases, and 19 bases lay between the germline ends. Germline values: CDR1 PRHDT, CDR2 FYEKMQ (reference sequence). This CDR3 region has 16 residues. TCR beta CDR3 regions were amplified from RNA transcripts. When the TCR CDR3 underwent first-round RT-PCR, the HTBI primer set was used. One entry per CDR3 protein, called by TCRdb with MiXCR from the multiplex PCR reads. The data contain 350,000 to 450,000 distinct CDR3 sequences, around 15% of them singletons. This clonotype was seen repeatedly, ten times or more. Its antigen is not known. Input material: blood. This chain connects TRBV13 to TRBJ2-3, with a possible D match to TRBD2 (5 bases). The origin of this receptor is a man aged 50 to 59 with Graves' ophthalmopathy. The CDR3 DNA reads TGTGCCAGCAACCTTAGAGGGCTAACCCACACAGATACGCAGTATTTT. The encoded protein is CASNLRGLTHTDTQYF. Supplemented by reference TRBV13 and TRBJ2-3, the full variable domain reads AAGVIQSPRHLIKEKRETATLKCYPIPRHDTVYWYQQGPGQDPQFLISFYEKMQSDKGSIPDRFSAQQFSDYHSELNMSSLELGDSALYFCASNLRGLTHTDTQYFGPGTRLTVL.